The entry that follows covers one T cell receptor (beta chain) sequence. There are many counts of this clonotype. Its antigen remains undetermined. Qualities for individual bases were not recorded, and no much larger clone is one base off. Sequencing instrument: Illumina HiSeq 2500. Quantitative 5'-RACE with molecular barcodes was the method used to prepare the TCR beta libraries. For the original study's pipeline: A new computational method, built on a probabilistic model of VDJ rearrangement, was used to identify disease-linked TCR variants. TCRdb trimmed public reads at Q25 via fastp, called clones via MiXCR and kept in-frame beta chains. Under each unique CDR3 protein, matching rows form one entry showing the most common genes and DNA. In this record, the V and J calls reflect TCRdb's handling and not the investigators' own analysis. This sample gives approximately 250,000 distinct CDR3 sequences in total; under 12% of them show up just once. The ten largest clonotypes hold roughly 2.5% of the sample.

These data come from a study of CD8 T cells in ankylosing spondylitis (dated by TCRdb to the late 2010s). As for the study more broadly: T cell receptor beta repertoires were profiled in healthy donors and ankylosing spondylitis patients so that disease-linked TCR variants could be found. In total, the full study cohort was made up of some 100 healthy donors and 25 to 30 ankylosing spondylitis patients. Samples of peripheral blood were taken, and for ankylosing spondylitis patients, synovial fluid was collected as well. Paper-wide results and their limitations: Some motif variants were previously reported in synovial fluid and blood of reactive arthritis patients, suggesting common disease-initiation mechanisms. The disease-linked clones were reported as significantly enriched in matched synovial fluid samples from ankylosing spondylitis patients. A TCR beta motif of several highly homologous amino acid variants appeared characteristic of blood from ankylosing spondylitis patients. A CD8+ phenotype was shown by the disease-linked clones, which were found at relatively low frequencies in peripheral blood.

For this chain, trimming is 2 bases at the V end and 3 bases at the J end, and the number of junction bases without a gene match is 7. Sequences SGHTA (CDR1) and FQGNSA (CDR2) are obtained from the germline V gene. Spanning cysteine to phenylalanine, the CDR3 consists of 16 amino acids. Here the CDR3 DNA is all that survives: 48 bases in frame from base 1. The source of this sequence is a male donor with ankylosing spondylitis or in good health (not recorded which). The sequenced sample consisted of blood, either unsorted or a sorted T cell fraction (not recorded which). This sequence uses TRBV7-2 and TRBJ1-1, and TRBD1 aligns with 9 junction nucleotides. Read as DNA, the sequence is TGTGCCAGCAGCTTAAGCGGACAGGGGCGGTACACTGAAGCTTTCTTT. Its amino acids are CASSLSGQGRYTEAFF.